This TCR beta chain was sequenced in a study of blood T cell repertoires in COVID-19. As for the study in general: PBMCs, B-cell-depleted T cells, or T cells were the source of the cDNA or gDNA that made up the material.

This clone was picked up one time. CDR3 length: 17 amino acids. Trimming cost V 2 bases and J 2 bases; bases outside gene matches: 7. The germline CDR1 and CDR2 sequences are MGHRA and YSYEKL. TCRdb's copy holds only in-frame clones and misses some; the assay was immunoSEQ multiplex PCR. Of 200,000 to 300,000 clones listed, 80% to 95% are singletons. Followed longitudinally, the Seattle patients had been enrolled during active infection. The V call is TRBV4-1, the J call TRBJ1-3; 9 positions agree with TRBD1. Sample: peripheral blood. The sequence was collected from a man aged 25 to 40 with COVID-19, enrolled during active disease. Here the CDR3 reads CASSQPTGGTTGNTIYF. The CDR3 region has the DNA TGCGCCAGCAGCCAACCGACAGGGGGGACTACTGGAAACACCATATATTTT.